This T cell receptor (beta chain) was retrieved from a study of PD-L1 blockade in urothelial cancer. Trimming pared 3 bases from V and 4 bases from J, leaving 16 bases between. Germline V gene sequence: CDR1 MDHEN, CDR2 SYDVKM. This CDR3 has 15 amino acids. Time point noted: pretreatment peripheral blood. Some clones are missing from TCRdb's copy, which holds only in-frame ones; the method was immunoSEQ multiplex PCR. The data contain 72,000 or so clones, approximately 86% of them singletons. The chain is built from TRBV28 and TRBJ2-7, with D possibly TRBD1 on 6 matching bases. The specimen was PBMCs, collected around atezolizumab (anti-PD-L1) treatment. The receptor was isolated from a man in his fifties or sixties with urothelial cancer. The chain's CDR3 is CASSLTTGPLYEQYF. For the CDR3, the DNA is TGTGCCAGCAGTTTGACGACAGGCCCGTTATACGAGCAGTACTTC.